The 30 T cell receptor beta chains below were found in one sample sequenced in a study of blood T cell repertoires in COVID-19. TCRdb keeps only in-frame clones here, not all; method: immunoSEQ multiplex PCR. The sample carries roughly 150,000 clones, under 90% recorded once. The sample comprised peripheral blood. These receptors were collected from a woman of 80 years or more with acute or convalescent COVID-19.

This chain uses TRBV2 with TRBJ1-1; 7 positions match TRBD1. This CDR3 contains 14 residues. V shed 6 bases and J 1 base; nucleotides not matched to a gene: 5. Germline CDR1 SNHLY, CDR2 FYNNEI. CDR3 protein: CASRSDRANTEAFF. Written as DNA, the CDR3 is TGTGCCAGCAGATCCGACAGGGCGAACACTGAAGCTTTCTTT.

The CDR3 region has the DNA TGTGCCAGCAGTTACGACAGGGGAACGACCCTCCACTTT. This translates into CASSYDRGTTLHF. This chain links TRBV6-2 or TRBV6-3 with TRBJ1-6; 8 bases are a match to TRBD1. After removal of 2 bases from V and 14 bases from J, the junction contained 5 bases not matched to a gene. Per the germline V gene, CDR1 is MNHEY and CDR2 is SVGEGT. This CDR3 is 13 amino acids long.

CDR3 amino acids: CASSFWGGTEAFF. CDR3 sequence (DNA): TGTGCCAGCAGTTTCTGGGGGGGGACTGAAGCTTTCTTT. The chain recombines TRBV12-3 or TRBV12-4 with TRBJ1-1, with D perhaps TRBD1 (5 bases). Trimming removed 3 bases from V and 5 bases from J, with 10 bases in between. The CDR3 extends over 13 amino acids.

This chain joins TRBV7-9 and TRBJ2-2, with a weak D call TRBD1 (6 bases). Trimming took off 6 bases at V and 7 bases at J, with 15 bases between the two ends. CDR1 and CDR2 (germline): SEHNR, FQNEAQ (reference sequence). The CDR3 totals 14 residues. For the CDR3, the DNA is TGTGCCAGCAGAACAGGGTTAAGCAACGGGGAGCTGTTTTTT. Protein product: CASRTGLSNGELFF.

This clone showed up just once. The chain recombines TRBV11-2 with TRBJ2-7; TRBD2 aligns across 13 bases. CDR3 size: 14 residues. Germline V CDR1 and CDR2: SGHAT, FQNNGV. The V gene end was trimmed by 0 bases and the J gene end by 7 bases; junction bases not matched to a gene: 0. The CDR3 reads CASSLEGLAGEQYF. The CDR3 bases are TGTGCCAGCAGCTTAGAGGGACTAGCGGGGGAGCAGTACTTC.

The chain combines TRBV6-1 with TRBJ1-5, with unresolved D. Germline-derived CDR1 and CDR2 are MNHNS and SASEGT. The CDR3 covers 14 residues. The V end lost 3 bases, the J end lost 0 bases, and 6 bases lay between the germline ends. CDR3 protein: CASSDSYSNQPQHF. The CDR3 coding sequence is TGTGCCAGCAGTGACAGTTATAGCAATCAGCCCCAGCATTTT.

This clone was recorded only once. The identical CDR3 is also encoded by other nucleotide sequences in the sample. V usage is TRBV12-3 or TRBV12-4 and J usage is TRBJ2-1; no reliable D call. CDR3 length: 13 amino acids. The ends were cut back, 1 base at V and 4 bases at J, with 5 bases in the middle. The CDR3 is CASSLGSYNEQFF. CDR3 nucleotides: TGTGCCAGCAGTTTAGGCAGTTACAATGAGCAGTTCTTC.

This chain links TRBV19 with TRBJ2-2; 9 bases match TRBD1. The CDR3 loop spans 17 amino acids. The V and J ends lost 3 bases and 2 bases, in that order; junction bases with no gene match: 7. CDR1 is LNHDA and CDR2 is SQIVND in the germline V gene (reference sequence). As DNA, the CDR3 is TGTGCCAGTAGTATTTCGACAGGGGGGTATAACACCGGGGAGCTGTTTTTT. It codes for CASSISTGGYNTGELFF.

V usage is TRBV4-3 and J usage is TRBJ2-3; 10 positions match TRBD1. In germline, CDR1 is LGHNA, CDR2 YSLEER. The CDR3 is 16 amino acids. The junction had 7 bases not matched to a gene; V was cut back by 3 bases and J by 4 bases. This CDR3 reads CASSHVRDRGADTQYF. The CDR3 DNA sequence: TGCGCCAGCAGCCATGTCCGGGACAGGGGAGCAGATACGCAGTATTTT.

This sequence joins TRBV28 and TRBJ2-7, with D possibly being TRBD1 (6 bases). The CDR3 consists of 14 residues. Trimming removed 5 bases from V and 6 bases from J, with 17 bases in between. CDR1 MDHEN and CDR2 SYDVKM come from the germline V gene. CDR3 coding DNA: TGTGCCAGCAGTATTCCCACAGGGCTTGGCGAGCAGTACTTC. As protein: CASSIPTGLGEQYF.

The chain links TRBV5-1 to TRBJ1-1; maybe TRBD1 (5 bases). Germline V gene sequence: CDR1 SGHRS, CDR2 YFSETQ. Trimming removed 0 bases at V and 0 bases at J, with 9 bases between. The CDR3 totals 15 residues. CDR3 protein: CASSLVWGVNTEAFF. CDR3 DNA sequence: TGCGCCAGCAGCTTGGTTTGGGGCGTGAACACTGAAGCTTTCTTT. Together with reference TRBV5-1 and TRBJ1-1, the CDR3 gives the full variable domain: KAGVTQTPRYLIKTRGQQVTLSCSPISGHRSVSWYQQTPGQGLQFLFEYFSETQRNKGNFPGRFSGRQFSNSRSEMNVSTLELGDSALYLCASSLVWGVNTEAFFGQGTRLTVV.

J is TRBJ2-3 and V is TRBV9; 9 nucleotides align to TRBD2. V was clipped by 0 bases and J by 1 base; unmatched bases: 3. CDR1 and CDR2 from the germline V gene are SGDLS and YYNGEE. The CDR3 runs 16 residues. CDR3 loop: CASSVERTSGTDTQYF. The CDR3 DNA reads as TGTGCCAGCAGCGTAGAGAGGACTAGCGGCACAGATACGCAGTATTTT.

The V and J genes are TRBV27 and TRBJ2-2; TRBD2 aligns across 8 bases. Looked up from germline, CDR1 is MNHEY and CDR2 is SMNVEV (reference sequence). The trim removed 5 bases at V and 6 bases at J, leaving 17 bases unmatched. The CDR3 extends over 18 amino acids. The CDR3 nucleotides are TGTGCCAGCAGTCGGGGTGCGGGAGGACAAAAGGGGTCCGGGGAGCTGTTTTTT. Translated, it gives CASSRGAGGQKGSGELFF.

This chain uses TRBV7-6 with TRBJ2-2; D possibly corresponds to TRBD1 (6 bases). CDR3 length: 14 amino acids. V was shortened by 4 bases and J by 5 bases, with 11 bases between the two germline ends. Germline assignment: CDR1 SGHVS and CDR2 FNYEAQ. The CDR3 spells CASSSLQGTGELFF. The CDR3 bases are TGTGCCAGCAGCTCCTTACAGGGTACCGGGGAGCTGTTTTTT.

V usage is TRBV4-3 and J usage is TRBJ2-3; 9 positions agree with TRBD2. Trimming took 1 base from V and 2 from J; bases not matched to a gene: 7. The CDR3 runs to 17 residues. Germline CDR1 is LGHNA and CDR2 is YSLEER. The CDR3 spells CASSQGSGGLITDTQYF. CDR3 in DNA: TGCGCCAGCAGCCAAGGAAGCGGGGGGCTGATCACAGATACGCAGTATTTT.

The J gene is TRBJ2-3, the V gene TRBV14; no firm D call. The germline V and J ends were trimmed by 3 bases and 4 bases, with 8 bases remaining between them. Germline V gives CDR1 SGHDN, CDR2 FVKESK. The CDR3 has 13 residues. The CDR3 is CASSQSVPDTQYF. For the CDR3, the DNA is TGTGCCAGCAGCCAGTCCGTCCCAGATACGCAGTATTTT. Full variable domain (remainder filled in from reference TRBV14 and TRBJ2-3): EAGVTQFPSHSVIEKGQTVTLRCDPISGHDNLYWYRRVMGKEIKFLLHFVKESKQDESGMPNNRFLAERTGGTYSTLKVQPAELEDSGVYFCASSQSVPDTQYFGPGTRLTVL.

This clone was picked up a small number of times. V usage is TRBV24-1 and J usage is TRBJ2-3; TRBD1 aligns across 9 bases. J gave up 3 bases and V 5 bases, and 8 bases lay outside the gene matches. Germline CDR1 and CDR2: KGHDR and SFDVKD. This CDR3 has 16 residues. DNA for the CDR3: TGTGCCACCAGTGGAGCCGGGACAGGGAAGACAGATACGCAGTATTTT. Translating gives CATSGAGTGKTDTQYF.

The rearrangement links TRBV29-1 to TRBJ2-2; 7 nucleotides agree with TRBD2. V lost 8 bases to trimming and J lost 4 bases; unmatched junction nucleotides: 7. CDR3 length: 13 amino acids. CDR1 and CDR2 from the germline V gene are SQVTM and ANQGSEA. The CDR3 sequence: CSLRTGGTGELFF. CDR3 coding DNA: TGCAGCTTACGGACGGGGGGCACCGGGGAGCTGTTTTTT.

The chain recombines TRBV5-1 with TRBJ2-7, with D possibly matching TRBD2 (6 bases). Deletions cut 5 bases from V and 5 bases from J, with 11 bases between. CDR1 is SGHRS and CDR2 is YFSETQ in the germline V gene. The CDR3 consists of 12 residues. The CDR3 sequence is CASRVGGDEQYF. DNA of the CDR3: TGCGCCAGCAGGGTGGGAGGAGACGAGCAGTACTTC.

The chain uses TRBV5-6 and TRBJ2-5; TRBD1 matches 10 bases. Germline V gene sequence: CDR1 SGHDT, CDR2 YYEEEE. There are 15 residues in the CDR3. Losses at the gene ends were 3 bases for V and 4 bases for J; bases not matched to a gene: 6. The CDR3 is CASSYGTGDGETQYF. The CDR3 region has the DNA TGTGCCAGCAGCTACGGGACAGGGGACGGAGAGACCCAGTACTTC.

This clone was seen a handful of times. The chain is built from TRBV2 and TRBJ2-1; possibly TRBD1 for D (6 bases). Per the germline V gene, CDR1 is SNHLY and CDR2 is FYNNEI. Between the trimmed V and J ends, which lost 7 bases and 2 bases, there was a span of 15 bases. This CDR3 has 15 amino acids. The CDR3 DNA sequence: TGTGCCAGCACCGTGTCAGGGGAAACCTACAATGAGCAGTTCTTC. It specifies CASTVSGETYNEQFF.

V gene TRBV29-1 combines with J gene TRBJ2-3; D gene ambiguous. Trimming shortened V by 0 bases and J by 6 bases, and 10 bases separated the two germline ends. The CDR3 has 13 residues. Germline CDR1 and CDR2: SQVTM and ANQGSEA. This CDR3 is CSVEDQTGDTQYF. The CDR3 DNA is TGCAGCGTTGAAGACCAGACGGGTGATACGCAGTATTTT.

This rearrangement joins TRBV4-3 to TRBJ2-3; 8 bases are shared with TRBD2. Germline CDR1 is LGHNA and CDR2 is YSLEER. V shed 4 bases, J shed 4 bases, and the junction held 7 bases outside the gene matches. The CDR3 contains 15 residues. The CDR3 DNA is TGCGCCAGCAGCCGCCGACTAGCGCAGGCAGATACGCAGTATTTT. This sequence encodes CASSRRLAQADTQYF.

The chain employs TRBV28 and TRBJ2-7, with 7 bases that match TRBD1. The CDR3 runs 14 residues. CDR1 is MDHEN and CDR2 is SYDVKM in the germline V gene. V lost 8 bases and J lost 3; bases outside the gene matches: 10. For the CDR3, the DNA is TGTGCCAGCCTCTTGGCAGGGGGTGGCTACGAGCAGTACTTC. The encoded protein is CASLLAGGGYEQYF. Using reference TRBV28 and TRBJ2-7 for the parts outside the CDR3, the full variable domain is DVKVTQSSRYLVKRTGEKVFLECVQDMDHENMFWYRQDPGLGLRLIYFSYDVKMKEKGDIPEGYSVSREKKERFSLILESASTNQTSMYLCASLLAGGGYEQYFGPGTRLTVT.

The chain joins TRBV19 to TRBJ2-7; no firm D call. V was cut by 3 bases and J by 6 bases, with 12 bases left in between. Germline V gene data show CDR1 as LNHDA and CDR2 as SQIVND (reference sequence). The length of the CDR3 is 13 residues. The chain's CDR3 is CASSIQGPGEQYF. DNA of the CDR3: TGTGCCAGTAGTATTCAAGGCCCGGGCGAGCAGTACTTC.

CDR3 nucleotide sequence: TGTGCCAGCAGTCGACCTTCGACAGGGAATCAAGGCTATGGCTACACCTTC. Protein sequence: CASSRPSTGNQGYGYTF. The chain uses TRBV28 and TRBJ1-2; 7 bases line up with TRBD1. Trimming cost V 5 bases and J 4 bases; bases outside gene matches: 16. CDR3 length equals 17 residues. Germline lookup yields CDR1 MDHEN and CDR2 SYDVKM.

This clone appeared a single time. The rearrangement uses TRBV9 and TRBJ2-7; 10 bases agree with TRBD1. Germline V CDR1 and CDR2: SGDLS, YYNGEE. With V trimmed by 0 bases and J by 5 bases, 11 bases remained unmatched. The CDR3 length is 17 residues. The CDR3 coding sequence is TGTGCCAGCAGCGTAGACCCCCGACAGGGGGCTTTGGACGAGCAGTACTTC. Its translation is CASSVDPRQGALDEQYF.

The chain recombines TRBV18 with TRBJ2-5; D may be TRBD1 (6 bases). CDR1 and CDR2 (germline): KGHSH, LQKENI. The germline V and J ends were trimmed by 3 bases and 3 bases, with 14 bases remaining between them. The CDR3 covers 15 residues. The CDR3 reads CASSPIVAGEETQYF. CDR3 DNA: TGTGCCAGCTCACCCATCGTGGCAGGGGAAGAGACCCAGTACTTC. The whole variable domain, filled in from reference TRBV18 and TRBJ2-5, reads NAGVMQNPRHLVRRRGQEARLRCSPMKGHSHVYWYRQLPEEGLKFMVYLQKENIIDESGMPKERFSAEFPKEGPSILRIQQVVRGDSAAYFCASSPIVAGEETQYFGPGTRLLVL.

The rearrangement links TRBV7-2 to TRBJ2-1; 7 bases line up with TRBD1. J gave up 2 bases and V 1 base, and 2 bases lay outside the gene matches. The CDR3 totals 15 residues. Germline V lookup: CDR1 SGHTA, CDR2 FQGNSA. The CDR3 sequence: CASSLGGGAYNEQFF. CDR3 nucleotide sequence: TGTGCCAGCAGCTTAGGAGGGGGCGCCTACAATGAGCAGTTCTTC.

The CDR3 DNA reads TGTGCCAGCTCACCCACAGGCTATGGCTACACCTTC. Protein: CASSPTGYGYTF. V gene TRBV18 combines with J gene TRBJ1-2, with D perhaps matching TRBD1 (5 bases). V was trimmed by 3 bases and J by 4 bases, leaving 6 bases between them. CDR3 size: 12 residues. Germline CDR1 is KGHSH and CDR2 is LQKENI.